Listed here are 30 T cell receptor beta chains from one sample, sequenced in a study of T cell responses to AZD1222 COVID-19 vaccine (dated by TCRdb to the early 2020s). Preparation of the library involved the immunoSEQ multiplex PCR assay. The source is immuneACCESS, and TCRdb retained only in-frame sequences with V and J called. Part of the clones is not carried over; for the studies checked, unresolved V genes explain less than half of this, and the remainder is unexplained. For this sample there are under 200,000 clones; 94% appear just once. The ten largest clones take up roughly 8.4% of the sample. In light of the paper, this sample's time point label describes: baseline before first vaccination. The sequenced sample was peripheral blood, obtained on day 0 of AZD1222 vaccination. The receptor source for this set is an adult in good health.

The sample holds one count of this clone. The chain carries TRBV4-1 and TRBJ2-7; no firm D call. Trimming removed 4 bases from V and 0 bases from J, with 7 bases in between. The CDR3 is 13 amino acids. Germline assignment: CDR1 MGHRA and CDR2 YSYEKL. In DNA form, the CDR3 reads TGCGCCAGCAGCCCTCTCCTCTCCTACGAGCAGTACTTC. It translates to CASSPLLSYEQYF.

DNA for the CDR3: TGTGCCAGATTTGAGGGGCCAAACATTTCGAACACTGAAGCTTTCTTT. Protein: CARFEGPNISNTEAFF. J is TRBJ1-1 and V is TRBV5-3; a weak D match, TRBD1 (5 bases). TRBV5-3 is filed as an ORF, its function uncertain. The CDR3 runs 16 residues. The ends were cut back, 7 bases at V and 1 base at J, with 20 bases in the middle.

The genes are TRBV28 and TRBJ1-1; D not certain. V lost 2 bases, J lost 0 bases, and 7 bases lay in between. The V gene's germline CDR1 is MDHEN and CDR2 SYDVKM. The CDR3 runs 14 residues. The CDR3 reads CASSLTSMNTEAFF. DNA of the CDR3: TGTGCCAGCAGTTTAACTTCCATGAACACTGAAGCTTTCTTT.

The rearrangement joins TRBV5-3 to TRBJ2-1; D unclear. TRBV5-3 is an open reading frame, and its role is uncertain. Between the trimmed V and J ends, which lost 2 bases and 6 bases, there was a span of 6 bases. The CDR3 is 12 amino acids. The CDR3 region is CARSFFVNEQFF. The DNA of the CDR3 is TGTGCCAGAAGCTTCTTTGTCAATGAGCAGTTCTTC.

The chain combines TRBV6-1 with TRBJ2-7; the D gene is possibly TRBD1 (5 bases). V shed 3 bases and J shed 6 bases, with 12 bases lying between them. CDR1 is MNHNS, CDR2 SASEGT, per germline. The CDR3 loop spans 13 amino acids. This chain's CDR3 is CASSESPRGEQYF. The CDR3 bases are TGTGCCAGCAGTGAGTCTCCTAGGGGCGAGCAGTACTTC.

This clone appeared once. V and J are TRBV5-1 and TRBJ2-1, with 7 bases matching TRBD2. CDR1 and CDR2 (germline): SGHRS, YFSETQ. The CDR3 runs to 18 residues. J was trimmed by 0 bases and V by 4 bases; bases with no gene match: 13. The CDR3 region is CASSPLWASGSSYNEQFF. The CDR3 DNA reads as TGCGCCAGCAGCCCCCTTTGGGCTAGCGGTAGCTCCTACAATGAGCAGTTCTTC.

The rearrangement joins TRBV28 to TRBJ2-1, with D perhaps TRBD1 (6 bases). CDR1 and CDR2 from the germline V gene are MDHEN and SYDVKM. This CDR3 spans 16 amino acids. The ends were cut back, 6 bases at V and 2 bases at J, with 17 bases in the middle. In nucleotides, the CDR3 is TGTGCCAGCAGCCGCCGGGACAACCGACCCTACAATGAGCAGTTCTTC. Its protein product is CASSRRDNRPYNEQFF.

This clone was found once. The chain has TRBV11-2 and TRBJ2-3, with 9 positions matching TRBD2. The CDR3 runs to 19 residues. In germline, CDR1 is SGHAT, CDR2 FQNNGV. Trimming took 5 bases from V and 4 from J; bases not matched to a gene: 19. The CDR3 here is CASSPIRTQTSGRPDTQYF. CDR3 DNA sequence: TGTGCCAGCAGCCCAATACGTACCCAGACTAGCGGACGACCAGATACGCAGTATTTT.

V is TRBV6-5 and J is TRBJ2-7; 7 bases align to TRBD1. J was trimmed by 6 bases and V by 5 bases; bases with no gene match: 10. Germline V gene data show CDR1 as MNHEY and CDR2 as SVGAGI. This CDR3 region has 14 residues. CDR3 nucleotides: TGTGCCAGCAGTCCGCGACAGGGATCGGCCGAGCAGTACTTC. It codes for CASSPRQGSAEQYF.

The V call is TRBV28, the J call TRBJ1-5; D not certain. The CDR3 contains 13 residues. V was pared by 4 bases and J by 5 bases, with 9 bases between. CDR1 and CDR2 (germline): MDHEN, SYDVKM. CDR3 residues: CASSSHGYQPQHF. Here the CDR3 DNA reads TGTGCCAGCAGTTCCCATGGATATCAGCCCCAGCATTTT.

The V call is TRBV7-8, the J call TRBJ2-7; D remains ambiguous. In germline, CDR1 is SGHVS, CDR2 FQNEAQ. With 5 bases removed from V and 0 bases from J, the gap between germline ends came to 8 bases. The CDR3 extends over 13 amino acids. The CDR3 loop is CASSLSSSYEQYF. DNA for the CDR3: TGTGCCAGCAGCCTTTCTAGCTCCTACGAGCAGTACTTC. Full variable domain (rest looked up from reference TRBV7-8 and TRBJ2-7): GAGVSQSPRYKVAKRGQDVALRCDPISGHVSLFWYQQALGQGPEFLTYFQNEAQLDKSGLPSDRFFAERPEGSVSTLKIQRTQQEDSAVYLCASSLSSSYEQYFGPGTRLTVT.

This chain connects TRBV5-1 to TRBJ1-6; D not resolved. This CDR3 spans 14 amino acids. Deletions cut 1 base from V and 4 bases from J, with 6 bases between. Germline loops: CDR1 SGHRS, CDR2 YFSETQ. CDR3 in amino acids: CASSLQGYNSPLHF. DNA for the CDR3: TGCGCCAGCAGCTTGCAAGGATATAATTCACCCCTCCACTTT.

The chain couples TRBV23-1 to TRBJ2-3, with D perhaps TRBD2 (5 bases). TRBV23-1 is reported as an ORF; its role is uncertain. There are 16 residues in the CDR3. V shed 1 base and J shed 3 bases, with 14 bases lying between them. CDR3 DNA: TGCGCCAGCAGTCAATTCGGGGATGGGAGAACAGATACGCAGTATTTT. This gives the protein CASSQFGDGRTDTQYF.

The chain links TRBV5-1 to TRBJ2-7; D is unresolved. CDR3 length equals 13 residues. The V end lost 1 base, the J end lost 12 bases, and 17 bases lay between the germline ends. Germline CDR1 reads SGHRS; CDR2 reads YFSETQ. DNA for the CDR3: TGCGCCAGCAGCTTGCAAAGGGATGGCCTGCGGTACTTC. Its protein is CASSLQRDGLRYF.

The rearrangement uses TRBV19 and TRBJ1-1; a weak D match, TRBD1 (5 bases). V was cut by 9 bases and J by 6 bases, with 11 bases left in between. CDR1 and CDR2 from the germline V gene are LNHDA and SQIVND (reference sequence). The length of the CDR3 is 11 residues. The CDR3 here is CASIQGAEAFF. CDR3 coding DNA: TGTGCCAGCATTCAGGGCGCTGAAGCTTTCTTT.

V is TRBV5-1 and J is TRBJ2-3; no definite D call. V was cut by 2 bases and J by 2 bases, with 0 bases left in between. This CDR3 spans 11 amino acids. Germline V gene lookup returns CDR1 SGHRS and CDR2 YFSETQ. This chain's CDR3 is CASSFTDTQYF. Here the CDR3 DNA reads TGCGCCAGCAGCTTCACAGATACGCAGTATTTT.

This chain joins TRBV3-1 (or the pseudogene TRBV3-2) and TRBJ1-6, with 8 bases lining up with TRBD1. The CDR3 has 15 residues. V dropped 0 bases and J dropped 10; count of bases not matched to a gene: 5. Germline-derived CDR1 and CDR2 are LGHDT and YNNKEL (reference sequence). The CDR3: CASSQERQGLSPLHF. The CDR3 bases are TGTGCCAGCAGCCAAGAAAGACAGGGGCTCTCACCCCTCCACTTT.

This clone was recorded once. The chain combines TRBV2 with TRBJ2-4; D could derive from TRBD1 or TRBD2 (6 bases each). Germline loops: CDR1 SNHLY, CDR2 FYNNEI. The CDR3 is 15 residues long. Trimming pared 4 bases from V and 5 bases from J, leaving 15 bases between. The CDR3 DNA reads TGTGCCAGCAGTGGATCGATCGGGGGCGAAAACATTCAGTACTTC. This sequence encodes CASSGSIGGENIQYF. The whole variable domain, filled in from reference TRBV2 and TRBJ2-4, reads EPEVTQTPSHQVTQMGQEVILRCVPISNHLYFYWYRQILGQKVEFLVSFYNNEISEKSEIFDDQFSVERPDGSNFTLKIRSTKLEDSAMYFCASSGSIGGENIQYFGAGTRLSVL.

V usage is TRBV6-2 or TRBV6-3 and J usage is TRBJ1-4; D remains ambiguous. V dropped 6 bases and J dropped 12 bases, with 11 bases sitting between them. The V gene's germline CDR1 is MNHEY and CDR2 SVGEGT. The CDR3 spans 11 residues. CDR3 sequence reads: CASSHGRELFF. The CDR3 nucleotides read TGTGCCAGCAGCCACGGGAGGGAACTGTTTTTT.

The genes are TRBV4-1 and TRBJ2-1; 8 bases align to TRBD1. The CDR3 has 16 residues. The V and J ends lost 5 bases and 6 bases, in that order; junction bases with no gene match: 12. In germline, CDR1 is MGHRA, CDR2 YSYEKL. CDR3 DNA: TGCGCCAGCAGCACCCGGACAGGGCCCCGGGCCAATGAGCAGTTCTTC. Translation gives CASSTRTGPRANEQFF.

V gene TRBV24-1 combines with J gene TRBJ1-5, with 10 bases lining up with TRBD1. The CDR3 has 18 residues. Germline V lookup: CDR1 KGHDR, CDR2 SFDVKD. V was pared by 2 bases and J by 0 bases, with 6 bases of the junction left unmatched. The CDR3 sequence: CATSDSRQGASSNQPQHF. CDR3 in DNA: TGTGCCACCAGTGATTCGAGACAGGGGGCGAGTAGCAATCAGCCCCAGCATTTT.

The V and J genes are TRBV7-6 and TRBJ2-7, with 11 bases that match TRBD2. Germline V CDR1 and CDR2: SGHVS, FNYEAQ. V was pared by 4 bases and J by 0 bases, with 8 bases of the junction left unmatched. This CDR3 has 17 amino acids. CDR3 nucleotides: TGTGCCAGCAGCTCCGGGACTAGCGGATCTAGCTCCTACGAGCAGTACTTC. It encodes CASSSGTSGSSSYEQYF.

This clone was found once. The CDR3 loop reads CASSLAQGAHNSPLHF. DNA of the CDR3: TGTGCCAGCAGCTTAGCTCAGGGGGCGCATAATTCACCCCTCCACTTT. V gene TRBV5-4 combines with J gene TRBJ1-6; TRBD1 aligns across 8 bases. The V gene's germline CDR1 is SGHNT and CDR2 YYREEE (reference sequence). The CDR3 runs 16 residues. Trimming cost V 2 bases and J 5 bases; bases outside gene matches: 6.

The gene calls are TRBV24-1 and TRBJ2-1; 12 bases map to TRBD2. Trimming took 8 bases from V and 7 from J; bases not matched to a gene: 14. Germline assignment: CDR1 KGHDR and CDR2 SFDVKD. The CDR3 totals 17 residues. In nucleotides, the CDR3 is TGTGCCACCACTTCCCCTCTAGCGGGAGGGCCGGGTAATGAGCAGTTCTTC. Its protein is CATTSPLAGGPGNEQFF.

The J gene is TRBJ1-2, the V gene TRBV2; no reliable D call. Trimming pared 2 bases from V and 8 bases from J, leaving 9 bases between. The germline V gene has CDR1 SNHLY and CDR2 FYNNEI. CDR3 length equals 12 residues. CDR3 in DNA: TGTGCCAGCAGTGAAATTGGGCTAGGCTACACCTTC. This codes for CASSEIGLGYTF.

This clone was detected only once. J is TRBJ1-4 and V is TRBV19, with 8 bases that match TRBD1. The CDR3 length is 14 residues. Germline V lookup: CDR1 LNHDA, CDR2 SQIVND (reference sequence). The V segment lost 5 bases and the J segment 7 bases; nucleotides outside the gene matches: 6. The CDR3 DNA reads TGTGCCAGTAGTGCCGACAGGGGAAGTGAAAAACTGTTTTTT. Translated, it gives CASSADRGSEKLFF.

This clone showed up just once. The gene calls are TRBV5-1 and TRBJ2-1; 14 nucleotides line up with TRBD2. Trimming cost V 3 bases and J 6 bases; bases outside gene matches: 14. From germline, CDR1 is SGHRS and CDR2 YFSETQ. This CDR3 has 19 amino acids. CDR3: CASSYTTSGRAGGSNEQFF. The CDR3 nucleotides are TGCGCCAGCAGCTATACGACTAGCGGGAGGGCCGGAGGATCCAATGAGCAGTTCTTC.

This chain uses TRBV11-2 with TRBJ2-1, with 7 bases fitting TRBD2. Germline V gives CDR1 SGHAT, CDR2 FQNNGV. V was clipped by 1 base and J by 4 bases; unmatched bases: 7. The CDR3 is 16 amino acids. DNA of the CDR3: TGTGCCAGCAGCTTAGTGGCGGGAGCCGCTTACAATGAGCAGTTCTTC. It is translated as CASSLVAGAAYNEQFF.

This chain uses TRBV24-1 with TRBJ2-1, with D perhaps TRBD2 (6 bases). V lost 7 bases and J lost 8, with 20 bases in between. This CDR3 comprises 15 residues. Per the germline V gene, CDR1 is KGHDR and CDR2 is SFDVKD. CDR3 amino acids: CATSRGSGLVYEQFF. The CDR3, as DNA: TGTGCCACCAGCCGGGGTTCGGGACTCGTATATGAGCAGTTCTTC.

The genes are TRBV5-4 and TRBJ2-2; 10 bases line up with TRBD1. The CDR3 length is 15 residues. With V trimmed by 4 bases and J by 4 bases, 4 bases remained unmatched. Per germline, CDR1 SGHNT and CDR2 YYREEE (reference sequence). The CDR3 spells CASSTGTGATGELFF. CDR3 coding DNA: TGTGCCAGCAGCACCGGGACAGGGGCCACCGGGGAGCTGTTTTTT.